This T cell receptor (beta chain) was recorded in a study of blood T cell repertoires in COVID-19 (TCRdb year 2020). Regarding the complete study: Samples from collaborators originated in the United States, Italy and Spain and spanned both the acute and convalescent phases of COVID-19. The prospective study material was composed of cDNA or gDNA derived from T cells, B-cell-depleted T cells, or PBMCs. The dataset comprised deeply sampled blood TCRbeta repertoires from subjects exposed to, actively infected with, or recovered from COVID-19. The repertoires were made available in a free public database intended to serve as a resource for research on the immune response to SARS-CoV-2. The samples were drawn from the first 160 participants of the ongoing ImmuneRACE study and from about 1,200 subjects provided by 6 global collaborators. Sample metadata almost always included a de-identified subject ID, COVID-19 status, age in years and sex. Where available, HLA class I and class II types were taken from metadata supplied by the sample provider and were not determined by assay-based typing. What the study reported, not specific to this receptor: Clinical and demographic metadata were provided uncurated, with the amount varying by source and participant.

One collaborating source in Seattle enrolled patients while the patients were actively infected and followed the patients over time throughout the course of disease. Collaborating institutions collected whole blood in K2EDTA tubes following their own protocols. For TCRbeta analysis, collaborators shipped samples as frozen whole blood, isolated PBMCs, or DNA extracted from either of those sample types. Remarks on this clone: The antigen this receptor binds is unknown. No much larger clonotype is one base removed from it; base qualities were not supplied.

The immunoSEQ Assay, a bias-controlled multiplex PCR, was used to amplify TCRbeta CDR3 regions from genomic DNA. The authors' analysis ran thus. Within the assay, amplification of reference gene primers was used to estimate how many nucleated cells each sample contained. Sequence reads were collapsed and filtered to measure the absolute abundance of every unique TCRbeta CDR3 rearrangement. For each sample, productive Simpson clonality was calculated as the square root of Simpson's diversity index over productive rearrangements. Sourced from immuneACCESS, this table was stored by TCRdb with only in-frame sequences that have V and J called. A share of the clones is absent; for the studies checked, an unresolved V gene accounts for under half, and the remainder has no known explanation. Clone size and V and J calls were adopted from that table, with D and trimming inferred from the DNA. The table for this sample lists about 220,000 clones; 82% of them were counted only once. Over 4% of the sample rests with the top ten.

CDR1 SEHNR and CDR2 FQNEAQ were looked up in the germline V gene (reference sequence). V drops 5 bases and J drops 3 bases, leaving 14 bases in between. The CDR3, from cysteine to phenylalanine, totals 14 residues. The only DNA kept is the CDR3, 42 bases in frame from the first base. The rearranged chain carries TRBV7-9 and TRBJ2-7, with TRBD1 tentatively as D gene (6 bases match). This receptor was taken from a woman in her seventies with COVID-19, enrolled during active disease. Sample: peripheral blood. In nucleotide form, the sequence is TGTGCCAGCAGCCCACCGGGACAAGTCTACGAGCAGTACTTC. This translates into CASSPPGQVYEQYF. The reference TRBV7-9 and TRBJ2-7 proteins fill in what lies around the CDR3, so the full variable domain reads DTGVSQNPRHKITKRGQNVTFRCDPISEHNRLYWYRQTLGQGPEFLTYFQNEAQLEKSRLLSDRFSAERPKGSFSTLEIQRTEQGDSAMYLCASSPPGQVYEQYFGPGTRLTVT.